The present entry profiles one T cell receptor beta chain with its context. Its specificity is unknown. This sample was included in a study of cytomegalovirus exposure and HLA in healthy donors. The CDR3 has 14 amino acids. Germline V lookup: CDR1 SGHTA, CDR2 FQGNSA. V lost 5 bases to trimming and J lost 1 base, with 10 bases between them. Study conclusions and caveats: Altogether, 150 or so TCR beta chains were recorded as cytomegalovirus-associated.

Only in-frame clones appear in the TCRdb table, and some are missing; sequencing was by immunoSEQ multiplex PCR. The sample has approximately 120,000 clones, 88% seen once. Sequenced: PBMCs. The chain joins TRBV7-2 to TRBJ2-3; D remains unclear. This clonotype was obtained from a woman between 18 and 29 years old in good health and CMV-seronegative. CDR3 DNA: TGTGCCAGCAGCCCAGAGACTCGCACAGATACGCAGTATTTT. Residues: CASSPETRTDTQYF.